This T cell receptor (beta chain) derives from a study of identical twins (dated by TCRdb to the mid-2010s). For context, the study as a whole: To test whether fetal clonotypes persist, this study deep-sequenced TCR alpha and beta repertoires from monozygotic twins, from unrelated adults of various ages, and from cord blood. Replicate twin experiments were performed at different times using different library preparation protocols to rule out contamination.

The library relied on 5' RACE. Data came from an Illumina HiSeq 2000. A universal primer binding site was added through template switching, and the final cDNA carried a unique molecular identifier so that TCR cDNA molecules could be counted accurately. First-strand cDNA for TCR alpha and beta chains was synthesized from specific primers in the conserved constant-segment region. To control for contamination, each cDNA library was double barcoded with a SMART-Mk sample barcode plus Illumina barcodes. TruSeq adapter sequences along with Illumina sample barcodes were introduced in two successive PCR steps. Sequencing of the TCR alpha and beta cDNA libraries was done on the Illumina HiSeq platform using custom primers. The study's processing was this. Unique molecular identifiers were extracted from raw reads with MiGEC, and CDR3 positions were determined with MiXCR. For each individual, recombination models were inferred using an EM algorithm with the repgenHMM and IGoR tools. The analysis of shared clonotypes was done with the tcR package in R, with sharing normalized by the product of cloneset sizes. To study raw recombination without the effects of thymic and clonal selection, out-of-frame nonproductive sequences were analyzed. TCRdb redid the processing of the public reads, applying fastp at Q25 and MiXCR, and retained in-frame beta chains. Under each unique CDR3 protein, matching rows form one entry showing the most common genes and DNA. The V and J calls come from TCRdb's annotation, not from the publication. The sample yields some 710,000 distinct CDR3 sequences; 5.5% to 7.5% were counted once. Clones ranked in the top ten supply about 2% of the sample.

Every donor in the study was a healthy Caucasian. The researchers also sequenced three unrelated adults who were not twins: a male aged 18 to 29, a male aged 50 to 60, and a female aged 50 to 60. Miltenyi CD45RO+ enrichment and human naive T-cell isolation kits were used to isolate memory (CD45RO+) and naive T cells from PBMC. The CDR3 starts with the cysteine, ends with the phenylalanine, and has 14 residues. Only the CDR3 portion is preserved as DNA: 42 bases, with reading frame beginning at the first base. V loses 4 bases at its end and J loses 2 bases; junction bases beyond the gene matches: 3. CDR1 SQVTM and CDR2 ANQGSEA were looked up in the germline V gene. Points on this clonotype: It lacks a known antigen. Per-nucleotide qualities are absent, and no much larger clonotype sits a single base away.

Here is what the overall study found, with its caveats: Zero-insertion analyses could be partly confounded by invariant T cells such as MAIT and iNKT, although diverse VJ usage argued against such confounding for most clonotypes. Excess twin sharing in beta out-of-frame sequences was weaker because fewer shared sequences lowered the signal-to-noise ratio. Out-of-frame TCR alpha sequences shared between twins showed an excess of low generation-probability sequences compared with coincidental sharing between unrelated individuals. In monozygotic twins, recombination models systematically underestimated out-of-frame TCR alpha sharing, but the models matched the sharing seen between unrelated individuals. Abundant cord blood beta clonotypes carried fewer insertions; young adult naive repertoires showed a weaker similar trend, while memory repertoires showed none. Because the same donors could not be followed over many years, conclusions were based on cross-sectional statistical analysis.

The TCR comes from a man younger than 35 in good health. The V and J segments used are TRBV29-1 and TRBJ2-3; 10 nucleotides in the junction match TRBD2. The sequenced sample consisted of naive T cells sorted from blood. The cell subset or site label on this specimen signifies: cells isolated with a human naive T-cell isolation kit. The CDR3 region reads CSVAAGGITDTQYF. The DNA sequence is given as TGCAGCGTTGCAGCGGGAGGGATCACAGATACGCAGTATTTT.